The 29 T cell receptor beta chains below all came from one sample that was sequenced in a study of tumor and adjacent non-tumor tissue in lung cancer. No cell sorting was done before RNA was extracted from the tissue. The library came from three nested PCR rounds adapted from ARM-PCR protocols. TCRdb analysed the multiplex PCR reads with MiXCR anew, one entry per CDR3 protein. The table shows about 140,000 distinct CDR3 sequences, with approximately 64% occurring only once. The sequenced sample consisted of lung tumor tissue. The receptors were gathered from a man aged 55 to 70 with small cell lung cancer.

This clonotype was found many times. The chain's CDR3 is CASSLYGETQYF. The CDR3 DNA follows: TGTGCCAGCAGCTTATATGGAGAGACCCAGTACTTC. The chain uses TRBV11-2 and TRBJ2-5, with unresolved D. Germline V CDR1 and CDR2: SGHAT, FQNNGV. V lost 2 bases and J lost 4, with 5 bases in between. The CDR3 totals 12 residues.

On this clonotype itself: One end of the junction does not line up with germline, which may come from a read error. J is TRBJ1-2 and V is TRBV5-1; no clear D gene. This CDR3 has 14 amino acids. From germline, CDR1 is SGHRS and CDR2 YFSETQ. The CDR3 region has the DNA TGCGCCAGCAGCTTGGACAACATCAACTATAGCTACACCTTC. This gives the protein CASSLDNINYSYTF.

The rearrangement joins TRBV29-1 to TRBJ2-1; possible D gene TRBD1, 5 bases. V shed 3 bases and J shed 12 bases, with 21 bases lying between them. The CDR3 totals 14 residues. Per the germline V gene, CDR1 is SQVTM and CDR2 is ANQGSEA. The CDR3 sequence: CSVDVAKGYDGQFF. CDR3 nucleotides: TGCAGCGTTGACGTTGCCAAGGGGTACGATGGGCAGTTCTTC.

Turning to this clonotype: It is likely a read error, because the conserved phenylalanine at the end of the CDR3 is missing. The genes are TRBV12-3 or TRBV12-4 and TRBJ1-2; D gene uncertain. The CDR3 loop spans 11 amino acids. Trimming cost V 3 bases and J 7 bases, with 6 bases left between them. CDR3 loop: CASSFEPGYTL. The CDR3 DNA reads TGTGCCAGCAGTTTTGAGCCTGGCTACACCCTC.

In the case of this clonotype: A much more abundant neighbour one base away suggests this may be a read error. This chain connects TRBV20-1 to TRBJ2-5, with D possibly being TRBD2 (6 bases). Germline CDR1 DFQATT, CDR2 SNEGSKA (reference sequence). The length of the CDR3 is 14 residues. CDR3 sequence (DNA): TGCGGTGCCCTCTCATTAGCGGCCCAAGAGACCCAGTACTTC. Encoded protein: CGALSLAAQETQYF.

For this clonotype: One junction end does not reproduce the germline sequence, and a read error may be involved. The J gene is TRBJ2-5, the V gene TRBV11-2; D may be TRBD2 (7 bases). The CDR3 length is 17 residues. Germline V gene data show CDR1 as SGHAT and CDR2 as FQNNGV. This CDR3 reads CASNRRGGGGYQDTQYF. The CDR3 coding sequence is TGTGCCAGCAACCGCCGAGGAGGCGGGGGCTACCAAGACACCCAGTACTTC.

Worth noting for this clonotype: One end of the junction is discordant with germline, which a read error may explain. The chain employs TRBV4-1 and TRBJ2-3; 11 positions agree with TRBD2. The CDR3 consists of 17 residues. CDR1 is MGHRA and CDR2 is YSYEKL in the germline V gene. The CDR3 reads CANSQHLAGGLADTHYF. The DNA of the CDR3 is TGTGCCAACAGCCAACATCTAGCGGGAGGCCTGGCAGATACGCATTATTTT.

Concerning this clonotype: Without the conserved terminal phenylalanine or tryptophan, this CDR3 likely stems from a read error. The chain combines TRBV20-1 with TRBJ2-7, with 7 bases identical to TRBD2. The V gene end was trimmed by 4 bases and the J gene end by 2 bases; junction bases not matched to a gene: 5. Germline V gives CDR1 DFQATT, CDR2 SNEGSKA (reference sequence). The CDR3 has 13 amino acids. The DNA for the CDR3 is TGCAGTGCTACATCGGGAGGCCCCTACGAGCAGTACTCC. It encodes CSATSGGPYEQYS.

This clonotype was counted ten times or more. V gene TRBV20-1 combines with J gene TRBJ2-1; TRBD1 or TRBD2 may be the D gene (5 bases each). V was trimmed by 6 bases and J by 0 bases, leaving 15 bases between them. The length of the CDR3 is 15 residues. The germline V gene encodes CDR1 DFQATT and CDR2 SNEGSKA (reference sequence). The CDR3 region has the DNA TGCAGTGCCAGGGTCGAGGGGAGCTCCTACAATGAGCAGTTCTTC. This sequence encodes CSARVEGSSYNEQFF.

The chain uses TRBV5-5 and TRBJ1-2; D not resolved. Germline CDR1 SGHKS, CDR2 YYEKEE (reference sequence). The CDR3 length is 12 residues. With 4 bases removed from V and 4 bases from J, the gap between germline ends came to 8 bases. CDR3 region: CASSHATYGYTF. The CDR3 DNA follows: TGTGCCAGCAGCCACGCCACCTATGGCTACACCTTC.

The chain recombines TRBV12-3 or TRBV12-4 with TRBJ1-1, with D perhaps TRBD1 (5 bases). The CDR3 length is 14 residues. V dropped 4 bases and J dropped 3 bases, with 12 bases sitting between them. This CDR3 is CASSSRGGDTEAFF. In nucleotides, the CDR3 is TGTGCCAGCAGTTCCCGGGGGGGAGACACTGAAGCTTTCTTT.

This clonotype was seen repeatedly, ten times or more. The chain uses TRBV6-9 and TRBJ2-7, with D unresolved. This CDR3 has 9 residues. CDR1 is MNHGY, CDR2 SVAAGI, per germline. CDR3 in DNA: TGTGCCAGTAACCCTTTACCCCTCGTC. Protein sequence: CASNPLPLV.

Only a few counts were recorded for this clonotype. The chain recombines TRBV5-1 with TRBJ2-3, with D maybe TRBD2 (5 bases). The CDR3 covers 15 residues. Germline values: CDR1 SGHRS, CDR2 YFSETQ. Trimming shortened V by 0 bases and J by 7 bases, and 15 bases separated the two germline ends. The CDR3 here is CASSLVGSSVNTQYF. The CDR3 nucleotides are TGCGCCAGCAGCTTGGTGGGAAGTAGCGTCAATACGCAGTATTTT.

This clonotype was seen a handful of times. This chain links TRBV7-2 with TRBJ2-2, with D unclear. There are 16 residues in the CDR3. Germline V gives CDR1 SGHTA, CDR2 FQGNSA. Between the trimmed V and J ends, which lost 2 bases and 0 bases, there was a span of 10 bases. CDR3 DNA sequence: TGTGCCAGCAGCTTATCGGAGAAGACGAACACCGGGGAGCTGTTTTTT. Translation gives CASSLSEKTNTGELFF. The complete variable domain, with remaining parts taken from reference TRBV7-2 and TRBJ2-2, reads GAGVSQSPSNKVTEKGKDVELRCDPISGHTALYWYRQSLGQGLEFLIYFQGNSAPDKSGLPSDRFSAERTGGSVSTLTIQRTQQEDSAVYLCASSLSEKTNTGELFFGEGSRLTVL.

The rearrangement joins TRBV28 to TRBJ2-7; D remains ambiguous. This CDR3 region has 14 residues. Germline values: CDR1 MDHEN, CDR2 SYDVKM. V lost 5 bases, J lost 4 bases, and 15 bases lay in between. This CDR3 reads CASSPLRRPYEQYF. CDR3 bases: TGTGCCAGCAGTCCCCTACGGCGGCCTTACGAGCAGTACTTC.

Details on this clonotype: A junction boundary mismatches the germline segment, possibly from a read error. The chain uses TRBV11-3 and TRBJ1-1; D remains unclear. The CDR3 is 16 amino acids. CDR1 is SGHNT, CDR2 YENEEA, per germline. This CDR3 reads CATSSTAGRKNTEALF. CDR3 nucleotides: TGTGCCACCAGCTCAACAGCCGGGCGGAAGAACACTGAAGCTTTATTT.

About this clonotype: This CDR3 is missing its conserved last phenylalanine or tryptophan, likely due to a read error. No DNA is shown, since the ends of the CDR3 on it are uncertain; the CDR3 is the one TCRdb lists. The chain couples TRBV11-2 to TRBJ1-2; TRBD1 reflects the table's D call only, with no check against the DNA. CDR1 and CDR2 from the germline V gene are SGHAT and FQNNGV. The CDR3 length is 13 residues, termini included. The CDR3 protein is CASNFDRGYGYAL.

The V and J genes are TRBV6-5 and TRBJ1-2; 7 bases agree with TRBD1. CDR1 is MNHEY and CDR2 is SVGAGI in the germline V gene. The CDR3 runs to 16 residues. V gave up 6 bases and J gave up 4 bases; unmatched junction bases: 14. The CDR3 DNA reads TGTGCCAGCAGATACGTAACCGGGACAGTGGCCTATGGCTACACCTTC. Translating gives CASRYVTGTVAYGYTF.

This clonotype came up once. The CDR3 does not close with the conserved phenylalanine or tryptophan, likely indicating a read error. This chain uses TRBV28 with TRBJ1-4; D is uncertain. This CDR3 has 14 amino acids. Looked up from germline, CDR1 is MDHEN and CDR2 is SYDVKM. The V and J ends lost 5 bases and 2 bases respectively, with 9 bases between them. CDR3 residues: CASSAVGTNEKLFL. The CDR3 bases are TGTGCCAGCAGTGCTGTGGGTACTAATGAAAAACTGTTTCTT.

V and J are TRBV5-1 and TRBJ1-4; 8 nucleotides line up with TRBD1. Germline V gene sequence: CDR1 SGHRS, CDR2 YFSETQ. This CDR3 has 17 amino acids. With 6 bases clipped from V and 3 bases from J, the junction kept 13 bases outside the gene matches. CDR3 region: CASNFSMSGQANEKLFF. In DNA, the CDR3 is TGCGCCAGCAATTTCTCCATGTCGGGACAGGCTAATGAAAAACTGTTTTTT.

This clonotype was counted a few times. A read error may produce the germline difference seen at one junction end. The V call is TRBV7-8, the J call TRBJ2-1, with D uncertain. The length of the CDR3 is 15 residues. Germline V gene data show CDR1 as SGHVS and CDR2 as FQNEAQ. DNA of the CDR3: TGTACCAGCAGCCGATACTATGACTCCTACAATGAGCAGTTCTTC. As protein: CTSSRYYDSYNEQFF. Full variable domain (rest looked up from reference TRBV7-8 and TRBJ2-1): GAGVSQSPRYKVAKRGQDVALRCDPISGHVSLFWYQQALGQGPEFLTYFQNEAQLDKSGLPSDRFFAERPEGSVSTLKIQRTQQEDSAVYLCTSSRYYDSYNEQFFGPGTRLTVL.

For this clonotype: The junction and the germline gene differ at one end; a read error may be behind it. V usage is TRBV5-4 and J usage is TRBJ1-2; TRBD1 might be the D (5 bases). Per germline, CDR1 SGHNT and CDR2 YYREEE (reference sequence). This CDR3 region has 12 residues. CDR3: CDSSSSGFGYTF. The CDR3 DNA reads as TGTGACAGCAGCTCGTCAGGGTTCGGCTACACCTTC.

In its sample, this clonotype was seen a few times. For the CDR3, the DNA is TGTGCCAGCAGCTTCAGGGGGAGGGAGACCCAGTACTTC. Translated: CASSFRGRETQYF. The rearrangement uses TRBV5-6 and TRBJ2-5; TRBD1 might be the D (7 bases). CDR3 length: 13 residues. V was trimmed by 2 bases and J by 5 bases, leaving 10 bases between them. Looked up from germline, CDR1 is SGHDT and CDR2 is YYEEEE.

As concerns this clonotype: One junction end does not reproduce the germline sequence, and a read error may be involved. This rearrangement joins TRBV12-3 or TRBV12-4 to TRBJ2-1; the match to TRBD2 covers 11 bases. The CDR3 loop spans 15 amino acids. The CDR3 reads CASSQTSGTYNGQFF. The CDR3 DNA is TGTGCTAGCAGTCAGACTAGCGGGACCTACAATGGGCAGTTCTTC.

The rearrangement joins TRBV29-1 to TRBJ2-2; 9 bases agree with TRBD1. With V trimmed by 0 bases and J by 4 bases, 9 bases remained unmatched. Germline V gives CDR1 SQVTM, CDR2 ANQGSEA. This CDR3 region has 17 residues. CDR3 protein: CSVEDITGGAGTGELFF. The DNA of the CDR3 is TGCAGCGTTGAAGACATTACAGGGGGCGCGGGCACCGGGGAGCTGTTTTTT.

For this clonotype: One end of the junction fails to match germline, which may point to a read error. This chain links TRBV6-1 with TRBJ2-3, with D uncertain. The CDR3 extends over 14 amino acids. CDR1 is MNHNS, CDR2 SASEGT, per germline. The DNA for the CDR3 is TGTTCCAGCAGAACAAAAGGGAGCACAGATACGCAGTATTTT. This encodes CSSRTKGSTDTQYF.

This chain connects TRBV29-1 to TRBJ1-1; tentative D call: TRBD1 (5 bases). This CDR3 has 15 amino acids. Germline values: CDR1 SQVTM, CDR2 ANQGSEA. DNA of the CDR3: TGCAACGTGCCCGGACGGGGGACCCTAGACACTGAAGCTTTCTTT. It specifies CNVPGRGTLDTEAFF.

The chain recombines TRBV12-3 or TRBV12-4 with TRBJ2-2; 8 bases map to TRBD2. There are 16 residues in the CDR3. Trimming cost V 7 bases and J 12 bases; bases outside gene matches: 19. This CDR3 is CASTNGLAMNTRKLFF. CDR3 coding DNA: TGTGCCAGCACCAATGGACTAGCAATGAACACCAGGAAGCTGTTTTTT.

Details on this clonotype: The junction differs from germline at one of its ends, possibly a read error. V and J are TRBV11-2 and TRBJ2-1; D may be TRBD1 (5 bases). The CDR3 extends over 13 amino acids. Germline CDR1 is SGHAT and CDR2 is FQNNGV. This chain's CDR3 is CVSSPRQYNEQFF. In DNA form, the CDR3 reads TGCGTCAGCAGCCCGAGACAGTACAATGAGCAGTTCTTC.